The 11 T cell receptor beta chains listed next were all sequenced from one sample in a study of T cells after yellow fever vaccination. TCRdb passed the 5' RACE reads through MiXCR, listing each CDR3 protein once. Among under 400,000 distinct CDR3 sequences listed, under 14% were seen once. This specimen consisted of PBMCs, obtained on the day of the first yellow fever vaccination. The receptor source for this set is a man between 18 and 35 years old who received the YFV17D yellow fever vaccine.

V is TRBV3-1 and J is TRBJ2-2, with a tentative D call TRBD1 (5 bases). The germline CDR1 and CDR2 sequences are LGHDT and YNNKEL (reference sequence). This CDR3 has 15 residues. The V end was cut by 3 bases, the J end by 7 bases, with 15 bases between. The CDR3 loop reads CASSHRGSPVGELFF. In DNA, the CDR3 is TGTGCCAGCAGCCATAGGGGAAGTCCGGTCGGGGAGCTGTTTTTT.

V usage is TRBV7-9 and J usage is TRBJ1-2; maybe TRBD1 (6 bases). There are 14 residues in the CDR3. V was trimmed by 5 bases and J by 6 bases, leaving 16 bases between them. Germline lookup yields CDR1 SEHNR and CDR2 FQNEAQ (reference sequence). The CDR3 nucleotides read TGTGCCAGCAGCCGGCGACAGGAGTATGATGGCTACACCTTC. As protein: CASSRRQEYDGYTF.

This rearrangement joins TRBV4-3 to TRBJ2-2; D is ambiguous. V was cut by 0 bases and J by 8 bases, with 7 bases left in between. CDR3 length: 13 amino acids. CDR1 and CDR2 (germline): LGHNA, YSLEER. The CDR3 nucleotides read TGCGCCAGCAGCCAAGATCGTGGAGGGGAGCTGTTTTTT. Amino acids: CASSQDRGGELFF.

In this sample, this clonotype turned up many times. The chain uses TRBV3-1 and TRBJ1-2; D uncertain. Deletions cut 6 bases from V and 8 bases from J, with 10 bases between. Looked up from germline, CDR1 is LGHDT and CDR2 is YNNKEL (reference sequence). The CDR3 is 11 residues long. CDR3 residues: CASSQSDGYTF. The CDR3 bases are TGTGCCAGCAGTCAATCGGACGGCTACACCTTC.

The gene calls are TRBV11-2 and TRBJ2-7; tentatively, D is TRBD2 (5 bases). V lost 11 bases and J lost 3, with 17 bases in between. CDR1 and CDR2 from the germline V gene are SGHAT and FQNNGV. The CDR3 has 13 residues. CDR3 in amino acids: CASSSGMDYEQYF. In nucleotides, the CDR3 is TGTGCCTCCTCATCGGGGATGGACTACGAGCAGTACTTC.

The V gene is TRBV5-1, the J gene TRBJ2-1; TRBD1 matches 10 bases. The CDR3 runs to 13 residues. The germline V gene has CDR1 SGHRS and CDR2 YFSETQ. V lost 4 bases and J lost 15; bases outside the gene matches: 10. In DNA form, the CDR3 reads TGCGCCAGCAGCAGGGGGACAGGGGAGTTGTGGTTCTTC. Its protein is CASSRGTGELWFF.

This clonotype was recorded a few times. V and J are TRBV5-1 and TRBJ2-5; no definite D call. Germline CDR1 reads SGHRS; CDR2 reads YFSETQ. The length of the CDR3 is 14 residues. With 0 bases removed from V and 1 base from J, the gap between germline ends came to 7 bases. CDR3 coding DNA: TGCGCCAGCAGCTTGGCCTCGTTCCAAGAGACCCAGTACTTC. It codes for CASSLASFQETQYF.

This clonotype has a handful of counts. This sequence joins TRBV27 and TRBJ1-1; D not certain. CDR3 length: 16 amino acids. Trimming left V 3 bases short and J 4 bases short, with 18 bases between. In germline, CDR1 is MNHEY, CDR2 SMNVEV (reference sequence). The CDR3 DNA follows: TGTGCCAGCAGTTTGGGGAGTCCGGCCTGGGCCACTGAAGCTTTCTTT. This translates into CASSLGSPAWATEAFF.

The rearrangement uses TRBV4-1 and TRBJ2-6; perhaps TRBD1 as D (6 bases). The CDR3 covers 17 residues. V was shortened by 5 bases and J by 0 bases, with 14 bases between the two germline ends. Germline CDR1 MGHRA, CDR2 YSYEKL. The CDR3 region is CASSLRRGSSGANVLTF. The CDR3 nucleotides are TGCGCCAGCAGCTTACGCAGGGGAAGCTCTGGGGCCAACGTCCTGACTTTC.

This clonotype was counted many times. CDR3 nucleotides: TGCAGTGCTAGAGTCCGAGGCAGGGGTGGCAATCAGCCCCAGCATTTT. Its translation is CSARVRGRGGNQPQHF. The rearrangement links TRBV20-1 to TRBJ1-5; D is perhaps TRBD1 (6 bases). Per the germline V gene, CDR1 is DFQATT and CDR2 is SNEGSKA (reference sequence). CDR3 size: 16 residues. Deletions cut 1 base from V and 2 bases from J, with 15 bases between.

The table lists this clonotype with a count of one. The chain couples TRBV5-1 to TRBJ1-4; 7 positions agree with TRBD1. V lost 4 bases and J lost 1; bases outside the gene matches: 10. The germline V gene encodes CDR1 SGHRS and CDR2 YFSETQ. The CDR3 totals 17 residues. The CDR3 loop is CASSGDRVGITNEKLFF. The CDR3 coding sequence is TGCGCCAGCAGCGGCGACAGGGTCGGGATAACTAATGAAAAACTGTTTTTT.